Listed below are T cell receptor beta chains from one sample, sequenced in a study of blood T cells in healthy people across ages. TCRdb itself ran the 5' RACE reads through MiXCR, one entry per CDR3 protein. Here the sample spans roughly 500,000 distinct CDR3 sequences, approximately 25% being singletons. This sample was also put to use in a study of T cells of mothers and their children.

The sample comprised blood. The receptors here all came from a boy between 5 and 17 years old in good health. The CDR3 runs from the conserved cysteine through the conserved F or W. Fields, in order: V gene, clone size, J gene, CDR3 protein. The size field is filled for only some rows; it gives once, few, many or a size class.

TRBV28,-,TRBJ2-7,CASSTNHYEQYF
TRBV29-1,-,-,CSVEQGGYSSSYEQYF
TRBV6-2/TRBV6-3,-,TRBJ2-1,CASSYDGQIQAPDEQFF
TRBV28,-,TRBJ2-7,CASSFPGARLYEQYF
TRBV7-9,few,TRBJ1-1,CASSRTDLNTEAFF
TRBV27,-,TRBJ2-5,CASSLTPRAGLQETQYF
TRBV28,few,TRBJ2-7,CASSFELAGLSYEQYF
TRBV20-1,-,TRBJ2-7,CSALGGNPGDLLYEQYF
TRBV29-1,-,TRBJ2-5,CSAIGTEEETQYF
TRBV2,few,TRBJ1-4,CASRAYRGINEKLFF
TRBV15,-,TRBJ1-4,CATSRDFPRQGNEKLFF
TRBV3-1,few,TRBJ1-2,CASSQEGSARKGESYTF
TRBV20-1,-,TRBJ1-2,CSARGPNYGYTF
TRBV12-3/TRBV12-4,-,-,CASSLSGRGSYEQYF
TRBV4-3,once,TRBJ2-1,CASSQEPGGWLFF
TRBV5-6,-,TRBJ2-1,CASSSSGRALYNEQFF
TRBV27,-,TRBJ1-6,CASSFGQPYNSPLHF
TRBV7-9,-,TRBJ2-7,CASSDPYRGSSHEQYF
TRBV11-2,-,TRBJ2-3,CASSLDTGLYTDTQYF
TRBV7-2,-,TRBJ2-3,CASSLAPSGAGEDTQYF
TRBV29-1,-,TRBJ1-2,CSVDGLRTGGYTF
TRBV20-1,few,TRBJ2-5,CSANRDRAASTQYF
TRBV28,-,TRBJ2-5,CASTLGRSAQQYF